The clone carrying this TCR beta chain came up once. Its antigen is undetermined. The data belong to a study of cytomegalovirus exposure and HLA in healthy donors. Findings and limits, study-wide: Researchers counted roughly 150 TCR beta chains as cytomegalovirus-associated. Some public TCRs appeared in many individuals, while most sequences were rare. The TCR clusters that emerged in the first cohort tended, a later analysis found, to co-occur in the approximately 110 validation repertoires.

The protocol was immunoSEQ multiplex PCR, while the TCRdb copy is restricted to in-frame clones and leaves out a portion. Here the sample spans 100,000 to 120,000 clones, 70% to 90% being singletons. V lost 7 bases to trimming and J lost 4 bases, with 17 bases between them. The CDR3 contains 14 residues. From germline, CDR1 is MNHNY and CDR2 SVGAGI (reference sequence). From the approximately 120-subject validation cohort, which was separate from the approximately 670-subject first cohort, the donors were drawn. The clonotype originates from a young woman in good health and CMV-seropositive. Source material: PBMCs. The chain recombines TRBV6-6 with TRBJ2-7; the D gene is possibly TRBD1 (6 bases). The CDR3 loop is CASKVGTGSYEQYF. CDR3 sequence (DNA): TGTGCCAGCAAGGTCGGAACAGGGAGTTACGAGCAGTACTTC.